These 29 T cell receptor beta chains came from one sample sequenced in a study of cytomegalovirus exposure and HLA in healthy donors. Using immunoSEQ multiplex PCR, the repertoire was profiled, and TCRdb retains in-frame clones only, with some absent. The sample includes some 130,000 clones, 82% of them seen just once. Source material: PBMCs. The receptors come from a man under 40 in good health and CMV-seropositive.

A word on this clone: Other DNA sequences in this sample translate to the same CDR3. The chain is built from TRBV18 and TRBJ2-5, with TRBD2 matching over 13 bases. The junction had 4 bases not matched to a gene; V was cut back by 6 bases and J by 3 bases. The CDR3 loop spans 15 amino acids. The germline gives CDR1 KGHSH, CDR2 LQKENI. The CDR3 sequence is CASSPGLAGEETQYF. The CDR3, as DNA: TGTGCCAGCTCCCCTGGACTAGCGGGGGAAGAGACCCAGTACTTC. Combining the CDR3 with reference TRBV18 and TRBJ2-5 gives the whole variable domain NAGVMQNPRHLVRRRGQEARLRCSPMKGHSHVYWYRQLPEEGLKFMVYLQKENIIDESGMPKERFSAEFPKEGPSILRIQQVVRGDSAAYFCASSPGLAGEETQYFGPGTRLLVL.

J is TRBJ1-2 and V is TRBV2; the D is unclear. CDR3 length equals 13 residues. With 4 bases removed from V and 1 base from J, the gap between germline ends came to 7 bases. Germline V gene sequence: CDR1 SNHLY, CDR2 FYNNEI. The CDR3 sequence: CASSGALNYGYTF. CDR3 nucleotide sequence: TGTGCCAGCAGTGGTGCACTTAACTATGGCTACACCTTC.

The chain's CDR3 is CASSLASRDTQYF. CDR3 DNA sequence: TGTGCCAGCAGCTTAGCGTCGAGAGATACGCAGTATTTT. This chain connects TRBV7-2 to TRBJ2-3; D not certain. Trimming took off 0 bases at V and 5 bases at J, with 6 bases between the two ends. The CDR3 has 13 amino acids. Germline V gene sequence: CDR1 SGHTA, CDR2 FQGNSA.

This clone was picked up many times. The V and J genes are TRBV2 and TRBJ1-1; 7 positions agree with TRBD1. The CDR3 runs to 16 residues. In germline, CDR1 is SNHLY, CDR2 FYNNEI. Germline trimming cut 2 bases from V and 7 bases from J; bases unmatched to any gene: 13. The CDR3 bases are TGTGCCAGCAGTGAACAACACACTGGAGGGGGCGATGAAGCTTTCTTT. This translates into CASSEQHTGGGDEAFF.

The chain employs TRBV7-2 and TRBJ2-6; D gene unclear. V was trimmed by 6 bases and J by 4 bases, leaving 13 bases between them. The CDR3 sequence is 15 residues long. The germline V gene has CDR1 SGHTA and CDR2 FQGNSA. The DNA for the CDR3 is TGTGCCAGCAGTCGAGGTATCTCGGGGGCCAACGTCCTGACTTTC. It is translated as CASSRGISGANVLTF.

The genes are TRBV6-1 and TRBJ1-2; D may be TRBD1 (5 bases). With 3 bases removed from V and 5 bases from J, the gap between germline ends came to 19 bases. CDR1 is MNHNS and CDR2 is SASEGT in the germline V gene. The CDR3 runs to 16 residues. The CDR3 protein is CASSDTDTRAGYGYTF. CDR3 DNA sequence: TGTGCCAGCAGTGACACTGATACACGGGCAGGGTATGGCTACACCTTC.

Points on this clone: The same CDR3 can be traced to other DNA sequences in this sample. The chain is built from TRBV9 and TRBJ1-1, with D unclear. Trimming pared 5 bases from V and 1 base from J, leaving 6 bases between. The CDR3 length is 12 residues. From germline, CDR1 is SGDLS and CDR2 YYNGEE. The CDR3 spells CASRGGNTEAFF. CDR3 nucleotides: TGTGCCAGCAGGGGAGGGAACACTGAAGCTTTCTTT.

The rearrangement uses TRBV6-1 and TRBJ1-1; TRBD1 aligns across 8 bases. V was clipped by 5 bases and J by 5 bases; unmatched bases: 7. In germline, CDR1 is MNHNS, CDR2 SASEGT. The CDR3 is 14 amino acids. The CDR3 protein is CASSPTGGVTEAFF. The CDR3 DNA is TGTGCCAGCAGTCCTACAGGGGGAGTGACTGAAGCTTTCTTT.

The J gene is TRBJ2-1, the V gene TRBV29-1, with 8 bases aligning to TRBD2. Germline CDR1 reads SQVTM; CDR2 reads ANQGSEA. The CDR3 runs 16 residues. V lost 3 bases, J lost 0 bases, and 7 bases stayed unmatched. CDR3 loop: CSVDELADSSYNEQFF. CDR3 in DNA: TGCAGCGTTGACGAACTAGCGGATAGCTCCTACAATGAGCAGTTCTTC.

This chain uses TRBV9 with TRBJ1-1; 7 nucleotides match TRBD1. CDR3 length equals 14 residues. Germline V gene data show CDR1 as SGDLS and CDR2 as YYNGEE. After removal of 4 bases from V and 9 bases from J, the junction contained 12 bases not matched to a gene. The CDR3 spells CASSPPVGTAKAFF. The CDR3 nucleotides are TGTGCCAGCAGCCCCCCCGTAGGGACAGCAAAAGCTTTCTTT.

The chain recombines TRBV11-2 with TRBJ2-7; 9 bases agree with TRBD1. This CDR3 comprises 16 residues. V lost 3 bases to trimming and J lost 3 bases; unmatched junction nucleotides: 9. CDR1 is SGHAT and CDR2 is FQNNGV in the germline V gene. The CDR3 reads CASSFGLGTGNYEQYF. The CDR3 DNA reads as TGTGCCAGCAGCTTTGGCCTCGGGACAGGGAACTACGAGCAGTACTTC.

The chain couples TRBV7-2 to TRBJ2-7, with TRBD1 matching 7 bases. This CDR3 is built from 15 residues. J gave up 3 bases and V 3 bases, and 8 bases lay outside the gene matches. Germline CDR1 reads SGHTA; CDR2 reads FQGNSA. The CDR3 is CASSFTGTAHYEQYF. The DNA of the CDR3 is TGTGCCAGCAGCTTTACCGGGACAGCCCACTACGAGCAGTACTTC. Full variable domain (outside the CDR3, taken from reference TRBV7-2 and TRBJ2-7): GAGVSQSPSNKVTEKGKDVELRCDPISGHTALYWYRQSLGQGLEFLIYFQGNSAPDKSGLPSDRFSAERTGGSVSTLTIQRTQQEDSAVYLCASSFTGTAHYEQYFGPGTRLTVT.

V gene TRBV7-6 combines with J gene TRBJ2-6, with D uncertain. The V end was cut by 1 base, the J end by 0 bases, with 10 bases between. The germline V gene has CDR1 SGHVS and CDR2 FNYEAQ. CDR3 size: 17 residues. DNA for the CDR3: TGTGCCAGCAGCTTAGGAGTTCTGAACTCTGGGGCCAACGTCCTGACTTTC. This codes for CASSLGVLNSGANVLTF.

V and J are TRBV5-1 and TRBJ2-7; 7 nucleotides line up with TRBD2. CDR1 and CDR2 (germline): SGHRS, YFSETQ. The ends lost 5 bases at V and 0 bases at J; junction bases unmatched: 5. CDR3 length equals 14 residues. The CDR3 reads CASRLGGDSYEQYF. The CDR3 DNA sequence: TGCGCCAGCAGACTGGGGGGGGACTCCTACGAGCAGTACTTC.

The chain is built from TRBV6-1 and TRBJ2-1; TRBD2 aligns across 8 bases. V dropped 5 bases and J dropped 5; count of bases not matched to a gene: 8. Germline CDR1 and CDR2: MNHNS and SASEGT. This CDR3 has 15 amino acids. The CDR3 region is CASSISGINNNEQFF. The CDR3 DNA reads TGTGCCAGCAGTATTAGCGGGATTAATAACAATGAGCAGTTCTTC.

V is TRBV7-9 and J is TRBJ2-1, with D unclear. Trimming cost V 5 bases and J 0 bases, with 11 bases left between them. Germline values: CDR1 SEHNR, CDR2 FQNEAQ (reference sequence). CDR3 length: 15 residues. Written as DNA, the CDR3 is TGTGCCAGCAGCCCTAAGAGGATCTCCTACAATGAGCAGTTCTTC. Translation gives CASSPKRISYNEQFF.

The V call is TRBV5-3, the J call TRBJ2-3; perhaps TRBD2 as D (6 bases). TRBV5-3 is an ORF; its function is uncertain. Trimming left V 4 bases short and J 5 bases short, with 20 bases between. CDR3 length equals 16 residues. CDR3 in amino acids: CARSPTGGKVGDTQYF. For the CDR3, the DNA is TGTGCCAGAAGCCCAACGGGCGGGAAGGTGGGAGATACGCAGTATTTT.

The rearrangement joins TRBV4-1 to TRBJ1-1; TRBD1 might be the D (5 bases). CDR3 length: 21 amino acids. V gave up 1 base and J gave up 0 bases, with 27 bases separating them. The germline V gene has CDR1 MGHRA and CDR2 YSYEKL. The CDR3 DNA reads TGCGCCAGCAGCCAAGGTCGGGCGTTAGGCGGGCCCGGGGGGATGAACACTGAAGCTTTCTTT. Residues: CASSQGRALGGPGGMNTEAFF.

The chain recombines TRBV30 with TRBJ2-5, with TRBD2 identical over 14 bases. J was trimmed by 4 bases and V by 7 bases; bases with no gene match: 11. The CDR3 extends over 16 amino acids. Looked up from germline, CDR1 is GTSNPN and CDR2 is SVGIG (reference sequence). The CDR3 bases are TGTGCCTTTCAGACTAGCGGGGGGGCCCCCTCAGAGACCCAGTACTTC. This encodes CAFQTSGGAPSETQYF.

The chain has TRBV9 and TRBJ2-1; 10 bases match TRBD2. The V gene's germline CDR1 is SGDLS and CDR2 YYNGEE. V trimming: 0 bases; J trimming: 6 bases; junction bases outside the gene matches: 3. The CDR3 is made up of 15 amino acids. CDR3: CASSVAPSGSNEQFF. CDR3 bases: TGTGCCAGCAGCGTAGCGCCTAGCGGGAGCAATGAGCAGTTCTTC.

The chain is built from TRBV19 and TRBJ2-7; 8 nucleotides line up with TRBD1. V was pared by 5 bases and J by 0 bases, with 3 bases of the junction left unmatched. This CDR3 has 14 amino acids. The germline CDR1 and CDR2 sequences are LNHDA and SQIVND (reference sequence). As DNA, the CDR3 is TGTGCCAGTAGTCGACAGGGGAGCTCCTACGAGCAGTACTTC. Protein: CASSRQGSSYEQYF.

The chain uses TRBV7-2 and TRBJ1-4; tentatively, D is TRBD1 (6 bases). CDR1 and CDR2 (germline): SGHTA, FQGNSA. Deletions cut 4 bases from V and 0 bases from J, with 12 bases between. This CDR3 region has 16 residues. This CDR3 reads CASSSGRGTTNEKLFF. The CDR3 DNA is TGTGCCAGCAGCTCCGGGAGGGGGACAACTAATGAAAAACTGTTTTTT.

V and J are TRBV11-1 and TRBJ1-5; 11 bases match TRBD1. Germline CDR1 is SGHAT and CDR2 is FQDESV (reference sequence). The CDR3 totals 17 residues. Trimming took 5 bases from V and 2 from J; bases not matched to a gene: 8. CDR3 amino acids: CASSNGQGAIGNQPQHF. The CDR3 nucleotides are TGTGCCAGCAGCAATGGACAGGGGGCGATCGGCAATCAGCCCCAGCATTTT.

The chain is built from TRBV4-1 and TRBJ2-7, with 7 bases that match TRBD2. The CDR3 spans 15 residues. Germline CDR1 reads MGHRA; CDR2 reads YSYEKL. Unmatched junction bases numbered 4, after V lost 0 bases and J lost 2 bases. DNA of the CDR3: TGCGCCAGCAGCCAAGACCGGGACTACACCTACGAGCAGTACTTC. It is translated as CASSQDRDYTYEQYF.

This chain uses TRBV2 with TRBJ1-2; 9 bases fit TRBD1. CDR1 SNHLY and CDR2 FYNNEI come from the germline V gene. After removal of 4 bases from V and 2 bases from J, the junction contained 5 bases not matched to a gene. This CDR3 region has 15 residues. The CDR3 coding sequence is TGTGCCAGCAGTGCACTGGGACAGGGAAACTATGGCTACACCTTC. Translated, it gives CASSALGQGNYGYTF.

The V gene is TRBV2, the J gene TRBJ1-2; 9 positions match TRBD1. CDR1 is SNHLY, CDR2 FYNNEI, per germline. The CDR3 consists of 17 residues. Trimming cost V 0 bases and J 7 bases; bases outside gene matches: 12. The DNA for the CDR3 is TGTGCCAGCAGTGAAGCGGTTGGGGGACAGGGATTGGGTGGCTACACCTTC. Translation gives CASSEAVGGQGLGGYTF.

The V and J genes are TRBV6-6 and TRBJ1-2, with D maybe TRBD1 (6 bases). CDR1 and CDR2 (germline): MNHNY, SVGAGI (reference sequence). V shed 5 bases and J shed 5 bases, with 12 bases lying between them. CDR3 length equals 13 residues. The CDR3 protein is CASSTGQFYGYTF. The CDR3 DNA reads TGTGCCAGCAGTACCGGACAGTTTTATGGCTACACCTTC.

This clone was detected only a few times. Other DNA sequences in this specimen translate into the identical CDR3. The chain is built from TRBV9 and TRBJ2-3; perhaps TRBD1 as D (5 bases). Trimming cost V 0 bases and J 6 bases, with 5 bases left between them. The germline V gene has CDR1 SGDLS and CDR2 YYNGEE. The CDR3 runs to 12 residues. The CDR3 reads CASSVDRDTQYF. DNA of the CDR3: TGTGCCAGCAGCGTAGACAGGGATACGCAGTATTTT.

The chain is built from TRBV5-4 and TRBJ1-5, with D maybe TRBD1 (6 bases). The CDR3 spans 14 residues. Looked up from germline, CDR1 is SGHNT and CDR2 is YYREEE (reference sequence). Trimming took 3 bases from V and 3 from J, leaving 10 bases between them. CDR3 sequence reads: CASSSGGSNQPQHF. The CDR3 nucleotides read TGTGCCAGCAGCTCTGGGGGCTCCAATCAGCCCCAGCATTTT.